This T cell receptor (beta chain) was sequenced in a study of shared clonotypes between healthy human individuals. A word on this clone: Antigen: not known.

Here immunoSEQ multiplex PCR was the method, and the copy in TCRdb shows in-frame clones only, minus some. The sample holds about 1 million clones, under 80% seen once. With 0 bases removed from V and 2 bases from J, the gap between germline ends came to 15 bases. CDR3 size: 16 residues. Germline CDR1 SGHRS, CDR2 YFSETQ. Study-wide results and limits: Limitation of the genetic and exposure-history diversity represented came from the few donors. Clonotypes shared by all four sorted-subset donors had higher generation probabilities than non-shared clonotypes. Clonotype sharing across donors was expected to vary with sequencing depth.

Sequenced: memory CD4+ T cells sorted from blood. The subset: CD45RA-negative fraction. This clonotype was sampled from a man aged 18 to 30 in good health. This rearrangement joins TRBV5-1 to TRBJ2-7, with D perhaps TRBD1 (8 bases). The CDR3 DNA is TGCGCCAGCAGCTTGGACCCCACAGGGGGGGCCTACGAGCAGTACTTC. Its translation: CASSLDPTGGAYEQYF.